Each of the 21 T cell receptor beta chains below was sequenced from the same sample in a study of shared clonotypes between healthy human individuals. Assay used: immunoSEQ multiplex PCR; TCRdb lists only in-frame clones, some missing. The sample yields 500,000 or so clones, approximately 95% seen once. The sequencing sample was made of naive CD4+ T cells sorted from blood. Subset noted: CD45RA+ positively selected. Source of these receptors: a woman in her 30s in good health.

The chain links TRBV7-3 to TRBJ1-1; D is possibly TRBD1 (6 bases). The germline V and J ends were trimmed by 1 base and 7 bases, with 10 bases remaining between them. There are 13 residues in the CDR3. From germline, CDR1 is SGHTA and CDR2 FQGTGA. The CDR3 DNA reads as TGTGCCAGCAGCTTAAGGGCACAGGGTGAAGCTTTCTTT. Translating it yields CASSLRAQGEAFF.

V usage is TRBV5-1 and J usage is TRBJ2-7, with no clear D. The CDR3 runs to 15 residues. Germline CDR1 and CDR2: SGHRS and YFSETQ. V lost 4 bases, J lost 1 base, and 15 bases lay in between. The DNA for the CDR3 is TGCGCCAGCAGCGCGTCGGGTCTAGTATCCTACGAGCAGTACTTC. Protein: CASSASGLVSYEQYF.

V and J are TRBV19 and TRBJ2-1; TRBD1 might be the D (5 bases). CDR1 LNHDA and CDR2 SQIVND come from the germline V gene (reference sequence). CDR3 length equals 14 residues. V lost 7 bases and J lost 0, with 10 bases in between. Here the CDR3 DNA reads TGTGCCAGTAAGACAGAAAGCTCCTACAATGAGCAGTTCTTC. Translating gives CASKTESSYNEQFF.

V and J are TRBV7-9 and TRBJ1-2, with D unresolved. This CDR3 spans 14 amino acids. Germline values: CDR1 SEHNR, CDR2 FQNEAQ (reference sequence). V was shortened by 2 bases and J by 0 bases, with 7 bases between the two germline ends. In nucleotides, the CDR3 is TGTGCCAGCAGCTTAATCAGTTCTAACTATGGCTACACCTTC. It specifies CASSLISSNYGYTF.

The chain couples TRBV7-8 to TRBJ2-5, with TRBD2 identical over 13 bases. TRBJ2-7 explains the end of the DNA better; the J call may be wrong. CDR1 and CDR2 from the germline V gene are SGHVS and FQNEAQ. The CDR3 sequence is 17 residues long. CDR3 sequence (DNA): TGTGCCAGCAGCCGAGGACTAGCGGGAGCCCCCCGCTACGAGCAGTACTTC. It translates to CASSRGLAGAPRYEQYF.

The V call is TRBV5-1, the J call TRBJ2-3, with TRBD2 identical over 8 bases. CDR1 SGHRS and CDR2 YFSETQ come from the germline V gene. This CDR3 spans 19 amino acids. Unmatched junction bases numbered 16, after V lost 0 bases and J lost 4 bases. The CDR3 nucleotides are TGCGCCAGCAGCTTGGACGGGAAAGTAGCGGGAAGGCAGGCAGATACGCAGTATTTT. Translated: CASSLDGKVAGRQADTQYF.

This clone was observed a single time. The sample contains more than one DNA sequence encoding this CDR3. The genes are TRBV18 and TRBJ1-5, with D perhaps matching TRBD1 (5 bases). V lost 3 bases and J 0 bases, leaving 6 bases between the germline ends. The germline V gene has CDR1 KGHSH and CDR2 LQKENI. This CDR3 is 14 amino acids long. CDR3 in amino acids: CASSPTDSNQPQHF. CDR3 bases: TGTGCCAGCTCACCGACAGATAGCAATCAGCCCCAGCATTTT.

This clone was seen just once. The chain is built from TRBV11-2 and TRBJ2-2, with 8 bases lining up with TRBD1. The germline V gene has CDR1 SGHAT and CDR2 FQNNGV. V lost 5 bases and J lost 5; bases outside the gene matches: 7. The CDR3 is 15 amino acids. This CDR3 reads CASSVRGLVTGELFF. The CDR3 nucleotides are TGTGCCAGCAGCGTCAGGGGGCTTGTTACCGGGGAGCTGTTTTTT.

The rearrangement joins TRBV10-1 to TRBJ2-7, with a possible D match to TRBD2 (5 bases). The CDR3 is 12 residues long. CDR1 and CDR2 from the germline V gene are WNHNN and SYGVQD (reference sequence). V shed 4 bases and J shed 6 bases, with 10 bases lying between them. The DNA for the CDR3 is TGCGCCAGCAGTGTCGGGGTAGGCGAGCAGTACTTC. It is translated as CASSVGVGEQYF.

The chain joins TRBV7-9 to TRBJ2-7, with D tentatively TRBD1 or TRBD2 (5 bases each). Trimming pared 5 bases from V and 5 bases from J, leaving 16 bases between. Germline CDR1 reads SEHNR; CDR2 reads FQNEAQ (reference sequence). This CDR3 is built from 14 residues. The CDR3 DNA reads as TGTGCCAGCAGCCTTAGTTCTTCGGGGCACGAGCAGTACTTC. Translated: CASSLSSSGHEQYF.

V is TRBV27 and J is TRBJ1-5; D unclear. Trimming took off 2 bases at V and 4 bases at J, with 12 bases between the two ends. Germline loops: CDR1 MNHEY, CDR2 SMNVEV (reference sequence). The CDR3 covers 15 residues. CDR3 loop: CASSLRRTENQPQHF. The CDR3 nucleotides are TGTGCCAGCAGTTTAAGGCGGACTGAAAATCAGCCCCAGCATTTT.

This clone was picked up one time. DNA for the CDR3: TGTGCCAGCAGTACCCGGGCCCGTGATGGCTACACCTTC. Translated, it gives CASSTRARDGYTF. This chain links TRBV27 with TRBJ1-2; D is uncertain. Per germline, CDR1 MNHEY and CDR2 SMNVEV (reference sequence). V lost 5 bases, J lost 6 bases, and 13 bases lay in between. The CDR3 loop spans 13 amino acids.

V usage is TRBV10-1 and J usage is TRBJ1-2; D not certain. Germline-derived CDR1 and CDR2 are WNHNN and SYGVQD (reference sequence). Trimming stripped 2 bases from V and 1 base from J, with 20 bases between. The CDR3 extends over 18 amino acids. The CDR3 is CASSEPKGRESDNYGYTF. The CDR3 nucleotides are TGCGCCAGCAGTGAGCCGAAGGGCCGGGAATCGGATAACTATGGCTACACCTTC.

This rearrangement joins TRBV6-1 to TRBJ1-2; 9 nucleotides align to TRBD1. CDR3 length: 17 residues. Trimming took 2 bases from V and 0 from J; bases not matched to a gene: 7. The V gene's germline CDR1 is MNHNS and CDR2 SASEGT. As DNA, the CDR3 is TGTGCCAGCAGTGAACGACAGGGGGACCCAACTAACTATGGCTACACCTTC. This encodes CASSERQGDPTNYGYTF.

The V call is TRBV27, the J call TRBJ1-1; 12 bases line up with TRBD1. CDR1 is MNHEY, CDR2 SMNVEV, per germline (reference sequence). CDR3 length: 19 amino acids. J gave up 4 bases and V 4 bases, and 16 bases lay outside the gene matches. The CDR3 sequence is CASSSSGTGGVSWVTEAFF. As DNA, the CDR3 is TGTGCCAGCAGTTCCTCCGGGACAGGGGGCGTGAGTTGGGTCACTGAAGCTTTCTTT.

The gene calls are TRBV7-8 and TRBJ2-7; 7 bases are shared with TRBD2. V gave up 1 base and J gave up 1 base; unmatched junction bases: 4. Germline V gene lookup returns CDR1 SGHVS and CDR2 FQNEAQ. There are 15 residues in the CDR3. Here the CDR3 DNA reads TGTGCCAGCAGCTTAGGGGCTAGCGGTTCCTACGAGCAGTACTTC. Protein sequence: CASSLGASGSYEQYF. The whole variable domain, remainder taken from reference TRBV7-8 and TRBJ2-7, is GAGVSQSPRYKVAKRGQDVALRCDPISGHVSLFWYQQALGQGPEFLTYFQNEAQLDKSGLPSDRFFAERPEGSVSTLKIQRTQQEDSAVYLCASSLGASGSYEQYFGPGTRLTVT.

J is TRBJ2-3 and V is TRBV6-5; possibly TRBD1 or TRBD2 for D (6 bases each). Germline values: CDR1 MNHEY, CDR2 SVGAGI. V was cut by 7 bases and J by 3 bases, with 17 bases left in between. The CDR3 extends over 15 amino acids. Here the CDR3 reads CASKELGGRTDTQYF. As DNA, the CDR3 is TGTGCCAGCAAGGAACTAGGGGGGAGAACAGATACGCAGTATTTT.

The V gene is TRBV5-6, the J gene TRBJ2-1, with D unresolved. Trimming cost V 3 bases and J 3 bases, with 13 bases left between them. Germline CDR1 and CDR2: SGHDT and YYEEEE. The CDR3 covers 15 residues. The CDR3 loop reads CASSSPRVNYNEQFF. CDR3 DNA: TGTGCCAGCAGCTCCCCTCGAGTTAACTACAATGAGCAGTTCTTC.

V usage is TRBV29-1 and J usage is TRBJ2-5; tentative D call: TRBD1 (6 bases). From germline, CDR1 is SQVTM and CDR2 ANQGSEA. The CDR3 extends over 14 amino acids. V gave up 7 bases and J gave up 1 base, with 16 bases separating them. DNA of the CDR3: TGCAGCGACCCGTTAGGGGGAAGCCAAGAGACCCAGTACTTC. Amino acid sequence: CSDPLGGSQETQYF.

The chain combines TRBV5-4 with TRBJ2-2; 7 nucleotides align to TRBD2. There are 16 residues in the CDR3. J gave up 2 bases and V 2 bases, and 6 bases lay outside the gene matches. Per germline, CDR1 SGHNT and CDR2 YYREEE (reference sequence). The CDR3 bases are TGTGCCAGCAGCTTTTCCGGGACTACCAACACCGGGGAGCTGTTTTTT. Its translation: CASSFSGTTNTGELFF.

V and J are TRBV19 and TRBJ2-3; 12 bases map to TRBD1. Germline lookup yields CDR1 LNHDA and CDR2 SQIVND (reference sequence). V was clipped by 5 bases and J by 0 bases; unmatched bases: 18. CDR3 length: 21 amino acids. The CDR3 sequence: CASSPLLGTGGERLSTDTQYF. CDR3 in DNA: TGTGCCAGTAGTCCCCTCCTCGGGACAGGGGGCGAGCGGTTGAGCACAGATACGCAGTATTTT.